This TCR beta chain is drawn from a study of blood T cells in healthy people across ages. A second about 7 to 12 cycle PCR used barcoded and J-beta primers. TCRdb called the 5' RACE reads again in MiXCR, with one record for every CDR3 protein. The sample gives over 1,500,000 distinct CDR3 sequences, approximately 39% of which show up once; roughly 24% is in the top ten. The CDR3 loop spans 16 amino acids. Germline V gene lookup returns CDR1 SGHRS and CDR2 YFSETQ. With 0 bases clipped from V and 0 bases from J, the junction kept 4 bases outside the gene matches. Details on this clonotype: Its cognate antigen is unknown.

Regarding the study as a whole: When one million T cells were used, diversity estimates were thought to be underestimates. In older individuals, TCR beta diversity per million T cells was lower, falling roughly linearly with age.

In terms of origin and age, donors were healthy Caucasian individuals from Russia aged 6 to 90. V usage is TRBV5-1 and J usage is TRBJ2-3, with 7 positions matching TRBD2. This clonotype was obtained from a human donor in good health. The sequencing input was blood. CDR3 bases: TGCGCCAGCAGCTTGGTATCGGGACTAAGCACAGATACGCAGTATTTT. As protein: CASSLVSGLSTDTQYF.